This T cell receptor beta chain was sequenced during a study of sequential checkpoint blockade in melanoma. Across the study: After both sequences, patients received maintenance nivolumab.

Method: immunoSEQ multiplex PCR; TCRdb's copy keeps in-frame clones and lacks some. This sample yields under 7,000 clones, of which roughly 26% are seen a single time; just over 20% belongs to the top ten. CDR3 size: 16 residues. Germline lookup yields CDR1 SGDLS and CDR2 YYNGEE. V trimming: 5 bases; J trimming: 1 base; junction bases outside the gene matches: 9. This clone was counted a few times. Stated treatment: randomized to nivolumab then ipilimumab (arm A) or the reverse (arm B). The origin of this receptor is a human donor with melanoma. The gene calls are TRBV9 and TRBJ2-1; 7 positions match TRBD2. Sequencing used tumor tissue (inferred from file names), obtained from a patient given nivolumab and ipilimumab in sequence. CDR3 sequence (DNA): TGTGCCAGCAGGTCCGGGGGGTTTTGGTCCTACAATGAGCAGTTCTTC. As protein: CASRSGGFWSYNEQFF.